A single sample is the source of the 5 T cell receptor beta chains below, sequenced in a study of T cells in Graves' hyperthyroidism and ophthalmopathy. From RNA transcripts, TCR beta CDR3 regions were amplified. When the TCR CDR3 underwent first-round RT-PCR, the HTBI primer set was used. Via MiXCR, TCRdb re-called the multiplex PCR reads, giving one row per CDR3 protein. Among roughly 800,000 distinct CDR3 sequences listed, 38% were seen once. Sequenced material: blood. The receptor set was obtained from a man between 18 and 35 years old with Graves' hyperthyroidism.

This clonotype was observed many times. The chain couples TRBV29-1 to TRBJ1-1, with no clear D. This CDR3 spans 13 amino acids. Germline assignment: CDR1 SQVTM and CDR2 ANQGSEA. The V gene lost 7 bases and the J gene lost 1 base, with 13 bases spanning the gap. The CDR3 reads CSARRRQNTEAFF. CDR3 bases: TGCAGCGCTAGGCGGCGGCAGAACACTGAAGCTTTCTTT.

The rearrangement joins TRBV28 to TRBJ2-7, with a tentative D call TRBD1 (8 bases). The CDR3 length is 14 residues. V was clipped by 5 bases and J by 2 bases, with 13 bases between them. Germline lookup yields CDR1 MDHEN and CDR2 SYDVKM. CDR3: CASSQQGGTYEQYF. The CDR3 DNA reads as TGTGCCAGCAGTCAACAGGGGGGGACCTACGAGCAGTACTTC.

This clonotype was picked up a small number of times. The chain combines TRBV11-1 with TRBJ2-2; no reliable D call. Germline loops: CDR1 SGHAT, CDR2 FQDESV (reference sequence). CDR3 length: 15 amino acids. V lost 5 bases and J lost 4, with 14 bases in between. CDR3 amino acids: CASSTSPVLTGELFF. In DNA, the CDR3 is TGTGCCAGCAGCACATCACCGGTTCTCACCGGGGAGCTGTTTTTT.

There are many counts of this clonotype. Mismatch with germline at one junction end may stem from a read error. V usage is TRBV4-3 and J usage is TRBJ1-6; D uncertain. This CDR3 region has 12 residues. Germline CDR1 LGHNA, CDR2 YSLEER. CDR3: CASSQRNSPLHF. CDR3 nucleotide sequence: TGTGCCAGCAGCCAGAGGAATTCACCCCTCCACTTT.

This clonotype showed up many times. Here the CDR3 DNA reads TGTGCCAGGCGGGTGAGGGAGACCCAGTACTTC. Its translation is CARRVRETQYF. The genes are TRBV10-3 and TRBJ2-5; D is perhaps TRBD2 (5 bases). Germline lookup yields CDR1 ENHRY and CDR2 SYGVKD. V lost 10 bases to trimming and J lost 5 bases, with 11 bases between them. This CDR3 has 11 residues.